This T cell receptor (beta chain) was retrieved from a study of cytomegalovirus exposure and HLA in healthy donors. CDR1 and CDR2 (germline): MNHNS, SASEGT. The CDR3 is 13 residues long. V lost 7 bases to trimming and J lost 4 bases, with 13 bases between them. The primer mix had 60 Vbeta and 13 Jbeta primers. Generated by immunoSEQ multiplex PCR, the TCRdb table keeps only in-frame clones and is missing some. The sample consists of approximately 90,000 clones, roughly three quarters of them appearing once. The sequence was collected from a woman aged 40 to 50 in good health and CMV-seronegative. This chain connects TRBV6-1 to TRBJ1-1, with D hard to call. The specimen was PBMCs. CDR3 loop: CASTRVRSTEAFF. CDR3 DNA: TGTGCCAGCACGCGGGTACGATCCACTGAAGCTTTCTTT.